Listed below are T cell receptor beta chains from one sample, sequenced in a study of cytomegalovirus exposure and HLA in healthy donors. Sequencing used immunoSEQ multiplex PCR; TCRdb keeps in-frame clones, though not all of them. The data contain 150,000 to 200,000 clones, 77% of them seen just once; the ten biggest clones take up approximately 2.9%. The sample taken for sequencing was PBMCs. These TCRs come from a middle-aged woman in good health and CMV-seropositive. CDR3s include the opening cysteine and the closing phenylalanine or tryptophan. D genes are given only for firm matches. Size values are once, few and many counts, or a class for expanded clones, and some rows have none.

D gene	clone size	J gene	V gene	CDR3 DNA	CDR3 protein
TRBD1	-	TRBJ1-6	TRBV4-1	TGCGCCAGCAGCCACCCCGACAGGGGAACGAATTCACCCCTCCACTTT	CASSHPDRGTNSPLHF
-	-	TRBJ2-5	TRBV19	TGTGCCAGTAGTGGGGAGTACCAAGAGACCCAGTACTTC	CASSGEYQETQYF
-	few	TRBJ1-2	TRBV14	TGTGCCAGCAGCCAGACGGACACTATATATGGCTACACCTTC	CASSQTDTIYGYTF
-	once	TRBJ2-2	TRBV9	TGTGCCAGCAGCCCACAGGCCGGGGAGCTGTTTTTT	CASSPQAGELFF
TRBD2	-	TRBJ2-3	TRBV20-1	TGCAGCAGACTAGCGGGAGATACGCAGTATTTT	CSRLAGDTQYF
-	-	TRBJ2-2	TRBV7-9	TGTGCCAGCAGCCCTAGTCCCACTGCACCCGGGGAGCTGTTTTTT	CASSPSPTAPGELFF
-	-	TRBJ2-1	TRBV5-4	TGTGCCAGCAGCTTGACCGTGAGCTCCTACAATGAGCAGTTCTTC	CASSLTVSSYNEQFF
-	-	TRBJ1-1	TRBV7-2	TGTGCCAGCAGCGAGGCCAGGAACACTGAAGCTTTCTTT	CASSEARNTEAFF
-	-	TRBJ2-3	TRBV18	TGTGCCAGCTCTCCGGCAGATACGCAGTATTTT	CASSPADTQYF
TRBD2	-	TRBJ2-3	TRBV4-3	TGCGCCAGCAGCCAAGAATATTCCGGGACTAGCAATTCAGATACGCAGTATTTT	CASSQEYSGTSNSDTQYF
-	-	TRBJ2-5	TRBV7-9	TGTGCCAGCAGCTCCCCTGGGGCAGGGGGGCGAGGAGAGACCCAGTACTTC	CASSSPGAGGRGETQYF
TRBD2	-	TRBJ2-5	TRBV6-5	TGTGCCAGCAGTTACTCCGGGACTAGCCTCGGAGAGACCCAGTACTTC	CASSYSGTSLGETQYF
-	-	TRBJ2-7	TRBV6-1	TGTGCCAGCATTCCCGACACCCGATCCTACGAGCAGTACTTC	CASIPDTRSYEQYF
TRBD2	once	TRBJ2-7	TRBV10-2	TGCGCCAGCCCCTTATCTAGCGGGGGGGCCCACGAGCAGTACTTC	CASPLSSGGAHEQYF
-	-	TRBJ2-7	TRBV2	TGTGCCAGCAGTGAAAACCGGTCATTAAAGCAGTACTTC	CASSENRSLKQYF
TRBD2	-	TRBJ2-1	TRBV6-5	TGTGCCAGCAGCCCCGGAGCGGGAGGGCTCAATGAGCAGTTCTTC	CASSPGAGGLNEQFF
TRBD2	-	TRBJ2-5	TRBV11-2	TGTGCCAGCAGCTACAACAGCGGGGGGATCGAGACCCAGTACTTC	CASSYNSGGIETQYF
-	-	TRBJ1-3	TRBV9	TGTGCCAGCAGCGTAGGGAGTCAGGGAAACACCATATATTTT	CASSVGSQGNTIYF
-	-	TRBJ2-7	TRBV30	TGTGCCTGGAGGGAAATGACTAGCTCCTACGAGCAGTACTTC	CAWREMTSSYEQYF
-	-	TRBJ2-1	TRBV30	TGTGCCTGGAATAGTAACGGGGGCAATGAGCAGTTCTTC	CAWNSNGGNEQFF
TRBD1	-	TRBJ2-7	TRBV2	TGTGCCAGCAGTGATCCAACCGCCGGGACAGGGCACTACGAGCAGTACTTC	CASSDPTAGTGHYEQYF
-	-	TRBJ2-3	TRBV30	TGTGCCTGGAGTGCTGGGAGCGGTAGCACAGATACGCAGTATTTT	CAWSAGSGSTDTQYF
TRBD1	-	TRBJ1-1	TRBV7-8	TGTGCCAGCAGCTTGTTCGGGACCAGGGGGCCTACGGGGAACACTGAAGCTTTCTTT	CASSLFGTRGPTGNTEAFF
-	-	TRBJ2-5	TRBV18	TGTGCCAGCTCACGGGACTTACAAGAGACCCAGTACTTC	CASSRDLQETQYF
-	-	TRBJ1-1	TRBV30	TGTGCCTGGAGGACCACGGGGACACTTGAAGCTTTCTTT	CAWRTTGTLEAFF
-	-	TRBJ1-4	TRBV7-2	TGTGCCAGCAGCTTAGGAGGCAGGGCCACGGGAAAACTGTTTTTT	CASSLGGRATGKLFF
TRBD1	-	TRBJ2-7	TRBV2	TGTGCCAGCAGTGAGACAGGGGAGCAGTACTTC	CASSETGEQYF
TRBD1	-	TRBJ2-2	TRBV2	TGTGCCAGCGTACCCGGGACAGTCAGAGGCGGGGAGCTGTTTTTT	CASVPGTVRGGELFF
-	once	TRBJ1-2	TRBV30	TGTGCCTGGAGTGTAGCAGCCCCAGGCTATGGCTACACCTTC	CAWSVAAPGYGYTF
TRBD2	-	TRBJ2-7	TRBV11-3	TGTGCCAGCAGCTTAGTCTCCCTTGCGGGTAGCGGGCCGTTCTACGAGCAGTACTTC	CASSLVSLAGSGPFYEQYF